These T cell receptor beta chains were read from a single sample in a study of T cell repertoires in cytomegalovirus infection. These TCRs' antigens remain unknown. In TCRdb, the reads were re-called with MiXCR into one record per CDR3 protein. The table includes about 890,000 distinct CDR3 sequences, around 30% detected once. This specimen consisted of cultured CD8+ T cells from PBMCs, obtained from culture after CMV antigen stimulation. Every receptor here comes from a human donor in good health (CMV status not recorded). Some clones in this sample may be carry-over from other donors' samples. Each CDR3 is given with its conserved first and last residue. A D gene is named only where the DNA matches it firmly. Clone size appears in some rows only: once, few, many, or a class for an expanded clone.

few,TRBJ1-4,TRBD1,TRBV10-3,CAISESGQTNEKLFF,TGTGCCATCAGTGAGTCGGGACAGACTAATGAAAAACTGTTTTTT
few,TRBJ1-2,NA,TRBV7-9,CASSLAAPIYGYTF,TGTGCCAGCAGCTTAGCCGCGCCCATCTATGGCTACACCTTC
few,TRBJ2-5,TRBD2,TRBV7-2,CASSFERGGRTQYF,TGTGCCAGCAGCTTCGAGCGGGGGGGCAGGACCCAGTACTTC
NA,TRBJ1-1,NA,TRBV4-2,CASSQSGQIEAFF,TGTGCCAGCAGCCAATCTGGACAGATCGAAGCTTTCTTT
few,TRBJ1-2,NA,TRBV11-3,CASSRGAAPSPYGYTF,TGTGCCAGCAGCCGGGGGGCAGCACCTTCGCCCTATGGCTACACCTTC
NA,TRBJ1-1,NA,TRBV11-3,CASSLPRGGRLPEAFF,TGTGCCAGCAGCTTACCCCGGGGAGGGAGGCTCCCTGAAGCTTTCTTT
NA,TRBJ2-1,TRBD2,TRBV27,CASRDLSSGGYNEQFF,TGTGCCAGCAGGGACCTCAGTAGCGGGGGCTACAATGAGCAGTTCTTC
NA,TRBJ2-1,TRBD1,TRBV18,CASSPNTGQGVVNEQFF,TGTGCCAGCTCACCAAACACAGGACAGGGGGTTGTCAATGAGCAGTTCTTC
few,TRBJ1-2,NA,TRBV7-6,CASSLLERNYGYTF,TGTGCCAGCAGCTTATTAGAGAGAAACTATGGCTACACCTTC
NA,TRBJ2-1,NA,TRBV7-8,CASSGGGAPYNEQFF,TGTGCCAGCAGCGGGGGGGGGGCCCCCTACAATGAGCAGTTCTTC
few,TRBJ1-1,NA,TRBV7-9,CASSAILLAYRNTEAFF,TGTGCCAGCAGCGCCATCCTGTTAGCTTATAGAAACACTGAAGCTTTCTTT